These 9 T cell receptor beta chains came from one sample sequenced in a study of glioma-infiltrating T cells. TCR alpha and beta CDR3 regions were amplified from RNA using iRepertoire nested multiplex PCR. TCRdb reanalysed the multiplex PCR reads using MiXCR and keeps one entry per CDR3 protein. This table holds roughly 190,000 distinct CDR3 sequences, more than 30% found once. The specimen sequenced was glioma tissue, nonneoplastic brain tissue, or PBMCs (not recorded which). These receptors all come from a human donor with low-grade glioma or glioblastoma, undergoing nonglioma brain surgery, or in good health (not recorded which).

At least ten counts were recorded for this clonotype. CDR3 amino acids: CASSWVRSDTQYF. The DNA of the CDR3 is TGTGCCAGCAGTTGGGTCCGCTCAGATACGCAGTATTTT. V is TRBV27 and J is TRBJ2-3; no clear D gene. The CDR3 has 13 amino acids. The germline V gene encodes CDR1 MNHEY and CDR2 SMNVEV (reference sequence). Trimming pared 4 bases from V and 4 bases from J, leaving 9 bases between.

The chain couples TRBV3-1 to TRBJ2-7; 7 bases fit TRBD2. This CDR3 contains 14 residues. Germline V gene lookup returns CDR1 LGHDT and CDR2 YNNKEL (reference sequence). Unmatched junction bases numbered 6, after V lost 4 bases and J lost 3 bases. In DNA, the CDR3 is TGTGCCAGCAGCCCAGCGGGGAGTATCTACGAGCAGTACTTC. It yields the protein CASSPAGSIYEQYF.

This clonotype was observed at least ten times. The rearrangement joins TRBV4-1 to TRBJ1-1; perhaps TRBD1 as D (5 bases). V lost 0 bases, J lost 3 bases, and 14 bases lay in between. Germline V lookup: CDR1 MGHRA, CDR2 YSYEKL. There are 16 residues in the CDR3. Written as DNA, the CDR3 is TGCGCCAGCAGCCAAGACCCCAGGCAGGGCTACACTGAAGCTTTCTTT. It is translated as CASSQDPRQGYTEAFF.

This clonotype appeared many times. This chain links TRBV20-1 with TRBJ2-4; D gene unclear. The CDR3 sequence is 11 residues long. The ends were cut back, 0 bases at V and 7 bases at J, with 4 bases in the middle. Germline V gives CDR1 DFQATT, CDR2 SNEGSKA (reference sequence). The CDR3 protein is CSARDWNIQYF. Written as DNA, the CDR3 is TGCAGTGCTAGAGACTGGAACATTCAGTACTTC.

Only one count was recorded for this clonotype. This likely comes from a read error, as the CDR3 has no conserved phenylalanine or tryptophan at its end. V gene TRBV5-1 combines with J gene TRBJ2-3, with D perhaps assigned TRBD1 or TRBD2 (5 bases each). Trimming removed 1 base at V and 1 base at J, with 7 bases between. Germline CDR1 is SGHRS and CDR2 is YFSETQ. The CDR3 is made up of 14 amino acids. In DNA, the CDR3 is TGCGCCAGCAGCTTGCTGGGACGCACAGATACGCAGTATCTT. Translated: CASSLLGRTDTQYL.

This clonotype was seen a handful of times. This chain uses TRBV29-1 with TRBJ2-7; weak D call: TRBD2 (7 bases). V dropped 3 bases and J dropped 4 bases, with 10 bases sitting between them. The length of the CDR3 is 12 residues. Germline V gene lookup returns CDR1 SQVTM and CDR2 ANQGSEA. The CDR3 DNA sequence: TGCAGCGTTGAGGGAGGGGGGTACGAGCAGTACTTC. As protein: CSVEGGGYEQYF.

Comments on this clonotype: A much larger clone differs from this one at a single base, so this may be a read error. The J gene is TRBJ2-1, the V gene TRBV5-4; perhaps TRBD2 as D (6 bases). Germline V gene lookup returns CDR1 SGHNT and CDR2 YYREEE (reference sequence). This CDR3 has 14 amino acids. This chain's CDR3 is CASKAAGPYNEHFF. CDR3 DNA: TGTGCCAGCAAGGCAGCGGGCCCCTACAATGAGCATTTCTTC.

This clonotype was counted many times. For the CDR3, the DNA is TGTGCCAGCACCCAAGTTTGGAAGCCCCAAGAGACCCAGTACTTC. This sequence encodes CASTQVWKPQETQYF. The gene calls are TRBV11-2 and TRBJ2-5; D ambiguous. V lost 7 bases, J lost 1 base, and 16 bases lay in between. This CDR3 contains 15 residues. In germline, CDR1 is SGHAT, CDR2 FQNNGV.

In this sample, this clonotype turned up many times. The V and J genes are TRBV29-1 and TRBJ2-1, with D unresolved. Trimming took 7 bases from V and 3 from J, leaving 4 bases between them. The CDR3 is made up of 10 amino acids. The germline V gene encodes CDR1 SQVTM and CDR2 ANQGSEA. The CDR3 nucleotides read TGCAGCGGGGTCTACAATGAGCAGTTCTTC. It specifies CSGVYNEQFF.